The clone carrying this T cell receptor beta chain has a handful of counts. What it binds is unknown. TCRdb passed the reads through MiXCR, listing each CDR3 protein once. Of some 800,000 distinct CDR3 sequences listed, 25% to 35% were seen once; the top ten hold around 13%. The source of the sample is a study of T cell repertoires in cytomegalovirus infection. The sequence was obtained from a human donor in good health (CMV status not recorded). Some clones in this sample may be carry-over from other donors' samples. The sample consisted of cultured CD8+ T cells from PBMCs, taken from culture after CMV antigen stimulation.

The CDR3 coding sequence is TGTGCCAGCAGTTTCCCGACCACAGGGATCTACGAGCAGTACTTC. Translating gives CASSFPTTGIYEQYF. This sequence joins TRBV28 and TRBJ2-7; D perhaps matches TRBD1 (6 bases). The CDR3 runs 15 residues. The germline V and J ends were trimmed by 3 bases and 3 bases, with 15 bases remaining between them. In germline, CDR1 is MDHEN, CDR2 SYDVKM.